This T cell receptor beta chain was documented in a study of glioma-infiltrating T cells. Study-wide results and limits: Very few CDR3 sequences were shared between tissue and blood. Non-neoplastic patients had below-expected tissue-blood divergence, while all gliomas exceeded expectation.

The iRepertoire nested amplicon-rescue multiplex PCR amplified TCR alpha and beta CDR3s from RNA. For one-step reverse transcription and amplification, about 90-400 ng of tissue mRNA or PBMC total RNA was used. MiXCR was run by TCRdb on the multiplex PCR reads, yielding one entry per CDR3 protein. In the table there are around 20,000 distinct CDR3 sequences, around 23% of which are singletons. The V and J ends lost 2 bases and 5 bases, in that order; junction bases with no gene match: 7. Germline-derived CDR1 and CDR2 are SGHTA and FQGTGA. This CDR3 spans 15 amino acids. In its sample, this clonotype was seen a few times. Its target is not known.

The receptor was derived from a human donor with low-grade glioma or glioblastoma, undergoing nonglioma brain surgery, or in good health (not recorded which). The rearrangement links TRBV7-3 to TRBJ1-1; 8 bases are shared with TRBD1. Sequenced input: glioma tissue, nonneoplastic brain tissue, or PBMCs (not recorded which). DNA for the CDR3: TGTGCCAGCAGCTTACTCGGGACAGGAAGGACTGAAGCTTTCTTT. Encoded protein: CASSLLGTGRTEAFF.